A single sample is the source of the 10 T cell receptor beta chains below, sequenced in a study of T cells after posttransplantation cyclophosphamide. Using immunoSEQ multiplex PCR, the repertoire was profiled, and TCRdb retains in-frame clones only, with some absent. The sample was found to contain under 45,000 clones, and every one recurs. The sequenced sample consisted of PBMCs. These receptors were taken from a man aged 25-45 years in good health and a related stem cell transplant donor.

This clone has at least ten counts. V is TRBV27 and J is TRBJ2-7; 7 bases match TRBD2. This CDR3 contains 15 residues. The germline V gene has CDR1 MNHEY and CDR2 SMNVEV (reference sequence). With V trimmed by 4 bases and J by 2 bases, 8 bases remained unmatched. This CDR3 reads CASSSKRDPPYEQYF. The CDR3 DNA follows: TGTGCCAGCAGTTCAAAGCGGGACCCACCCTACGAGCAGTACTTC.

This clone has at least ten counts. The chain recombines TRBV6-6 with TRBJ2-5; 8 nucleotides align to TRBD1. This CDR3 is built from 14 residues. V gave up 2 bases and J gave up 5 bases; unmatched junction bases: 4. Germline values: CDR1 MNHNY, CDR2 SVGAGI (reference sequence). CDR3 sequence reads: CASSYRTGWETQYF. The CDR3, as DNA: TGTGCCAGCAGTTACCGGACAGGGTGGGAGACCCAGTACTTC.

Ten or more counts support this clone. This chain links TRBV5-1 with TRBJ1-4; 9 bases agree with TRBD1. The CDR3 has 14 residues. CDR1 and CDR2 (germline): SGHRS, YFSETQ. The V gene end was trimmed by 4 bases and the J gene end by 7 bases; junction bases not matched to a gene: 5. The CDR3 DNA sequence: TGCGCCAGCAGCAGGACAGGGGTTGGTGAAAAACTGTTTTTT. Translated: CASSRTGVGEKLFF.

This clone was observed a handful of times. This chain connects TRBV9 to TRBJ1-1; tentative D call: TRBD1 (6 bases). Between the trimmed V and J ends, which lost 6 bases and 3 bases, there was a span of 18 bases. CDR3 length equals 15 residues. Germline CDR1 and CDR2: SGDLS and YYNGEE. This CDR3 is CASTQGGGADTEAFF. In nucleotides, the CDR3 is TGTGCCAGCACCCAAGGCGGGGGGGCGGACACTGAAGCTTTCTTT.

There are many counts of this clone. The chain employs TRBV6-4 and TRBJ2-7, with D hard to call. Germline-derived CDR1 and CDR2 are MRHNA and SNTAGT. This CDR3 region has 13 residues. Trimming cost V 4 bases and J 1 base, with 8 bases left between them. CDR3 region: CASSVAPSYEQYF. For the CDR3, the DNA is TGTGCCAGCAGTGTGGCTCCTTCCTACGAGCAGTACTTC.

This clone was counted ten times or more. The CDR3 nucleotides read TGTGCCACCAGCACGCGGTCCTCTGGGGCCAACGTCCTGACTTTC. Protein product: CATSTRSSGANVLTF. V usage is TRBV15 and J usage is TRBJ2-6; D remains ambiguous. The CDR3 contains 15 residues. V lost 4 bases and J 0 bases, leaving 7 bases between the germline ends. From germline, CDR1 is LNHNV and CDR2 YYDKDF (reference sequence).

This clone was observed at least ten times. The rearrangement uses TRBV9 and TRBJ2-7; 9 bases are a match to TRBD1. With 0 bases clipped from V and 5 bases from J, the junction kept 6 bases outside the gene matches. CDR3 length: 15 residues. Germline values: CDR1 SGDLS, CDR2 YYNGEE. CDR3 sequence (DNA): TGTGCCAGCAGCGTAGGGGACAGGGAGAGCCACGAGCAGTACTTC. This translates into CASSVGDRESHEQYF.

This clone showed up just a few times. This chain uses TRBV25-1 with TRBJ2-1; 7 bases agree with TRBD1. CDR3 length: 14 residues. The V gene end was trimmed by 3 bases and the J gene end by 7 bases; junction bases not matched to a gene: 6. CDR1 is MGHDK, CDR2 SYGVNS, per germline. The CDR3 region is CASSDVGGRNEQFF. CDR3 DNA sequence: TGTGCCAGCAGTGACGTAGGGGGCCGGAATGAGCAGTTCTTC.

Only a few counts were recorded for this clone. The chain combines TRBV6-5 with TRBJ1-1, with D possibly being TRBD1 (5 bases). Germline V gene lookup returns CDR1 MNHEY and CDR2 SVGAGI. The CDR3 has 13 amino acids. Trimming pared 5 bases from V and 8 bases from J, leaving 15 bases between. The CDR3 loop reads CASSRGGYAEAFF. CDR3 bases: TGTGCCAGCAGTAGGGGCGGCTACGCCGAAGCTTTCTTT.

This clone has a count of ten or more. The CDR3, as DNA: TGTGCCAGTAGTAGGGACAGGGGGTTCTACGAGCAGTACTTC. The encoded protein is CASSRDRGFYEQYF. The V and J genes are TRBV19 and TRBJ2-7, with 11 bases fitting TRBD1. Germline lookup yields CDR1 LNHDA and CDR2 SQIVND (reference sequence). This CDR3 is built from 14 residues. J was trimmed by 3 bases and V by 4 bases; bases with no gene match: 2.